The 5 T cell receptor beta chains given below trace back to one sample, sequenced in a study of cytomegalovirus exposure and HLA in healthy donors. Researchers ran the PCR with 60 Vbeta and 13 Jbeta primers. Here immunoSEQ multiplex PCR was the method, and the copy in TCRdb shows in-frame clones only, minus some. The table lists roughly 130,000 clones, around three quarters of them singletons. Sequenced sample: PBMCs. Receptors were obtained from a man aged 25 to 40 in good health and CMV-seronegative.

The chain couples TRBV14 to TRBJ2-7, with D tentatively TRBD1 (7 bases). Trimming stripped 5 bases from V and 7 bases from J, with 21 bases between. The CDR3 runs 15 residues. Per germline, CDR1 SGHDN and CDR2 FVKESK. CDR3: CASSNRQGPGREQYF. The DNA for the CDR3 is TGTGCCAGCAGCAATCGACAGGGCCCAGGGAGGGAGCAGTACTTC.

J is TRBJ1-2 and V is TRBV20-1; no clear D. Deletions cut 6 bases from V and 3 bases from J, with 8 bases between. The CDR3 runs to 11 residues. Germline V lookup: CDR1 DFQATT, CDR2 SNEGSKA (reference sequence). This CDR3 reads CSALLDYGYTF. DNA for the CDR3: TGCAGTGCCCTACTGGACTATGGCTACACCTTC.

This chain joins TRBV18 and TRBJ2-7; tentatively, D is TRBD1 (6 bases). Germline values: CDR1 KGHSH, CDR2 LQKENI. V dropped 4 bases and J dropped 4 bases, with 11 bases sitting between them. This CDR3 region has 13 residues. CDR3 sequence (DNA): TGTGCCAGCTCACAGGGGGTTGGTTACGAGCAGTACTTC. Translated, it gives CASSQGVGYEQYF. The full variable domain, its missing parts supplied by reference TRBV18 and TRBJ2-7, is NAGVMQNPRHLVRRRGQEARLRCSPMKGHSHVYWYRQLPEEGLKFMVYLQKENIIDESGMPKERFSAEFPKEGPSILRIQQVVRGDSAAYFCASSQGVGYEQYFGPGTRLTVT.

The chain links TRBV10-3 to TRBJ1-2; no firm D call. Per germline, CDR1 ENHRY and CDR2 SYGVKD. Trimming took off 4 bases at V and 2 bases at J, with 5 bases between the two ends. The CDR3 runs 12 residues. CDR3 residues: CAISGRNYGYTF. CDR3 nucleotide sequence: TGTGCCATCAGTGGGAGGAACTATGGCTACACCTTC.

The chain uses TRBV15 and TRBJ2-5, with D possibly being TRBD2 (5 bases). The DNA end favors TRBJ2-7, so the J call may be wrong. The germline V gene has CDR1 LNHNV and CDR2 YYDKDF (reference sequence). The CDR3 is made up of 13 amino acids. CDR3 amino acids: CATSRDRGHEQYF. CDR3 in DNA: TGTGCCACCAGCAGAGATCGGGGTCACGAGCAGTACTTC.